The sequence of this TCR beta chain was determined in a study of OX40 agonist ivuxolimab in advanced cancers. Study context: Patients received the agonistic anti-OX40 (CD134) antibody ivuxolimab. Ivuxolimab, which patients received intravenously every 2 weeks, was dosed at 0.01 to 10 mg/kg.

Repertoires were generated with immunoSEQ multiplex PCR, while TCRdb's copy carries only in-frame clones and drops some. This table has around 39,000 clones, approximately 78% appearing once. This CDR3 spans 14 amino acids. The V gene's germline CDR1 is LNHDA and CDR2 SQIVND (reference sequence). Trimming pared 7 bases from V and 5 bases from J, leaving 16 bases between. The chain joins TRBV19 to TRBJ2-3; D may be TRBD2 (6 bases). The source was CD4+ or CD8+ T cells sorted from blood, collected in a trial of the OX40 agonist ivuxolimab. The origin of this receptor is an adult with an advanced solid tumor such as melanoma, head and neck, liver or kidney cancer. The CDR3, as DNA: TGTGCCAGTACCCTCGGGGGAGCGGGAGATACGCAGTATTTT. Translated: CASTLGGAGDTQYF.